Following are 17 T cell receptor beta chains from one sample sequenced in a study of blood T cell repertoires in COVID-19. Data came from immunoSEQ multiplex PCR; TCRdb stores just in-frame clones and leaves some out. The table includes 180,000 or so clones, roughly 86% detected once. Source material: peripheral blood. These receptors all come from a woman of 80 years or more in a cohort sampled during active or convalescent COVID-19.

The chain joins TRBV5-5 to TRBJ1-1, with D perhaps matching TRBD1 (5 bases). V was shortened by 0 bases and J by 0 bases, with 9 bases between the two germline ends. The CDR3 covers 15 residues. Germline CDR1 reads SGHKS; CDR2 reads YYEKEE (reference sequence). CDR3: CASSLAGRVNTEAFF. The CDR3, as DNA: TGTGCCAGCAGCTTGGCTGGCAGGGTGAACACTGAAGCTTTCTTT.

The V and J genes are TRBV6-6 and TRBJ1-4; TRBD1 is a possible D gene (5 bases). Trimming removed 1 base from V and 6 bases from J, with 15 bases in between. The germline V gene encodes CDR1 MNHNY and CDR2 SVGAGI (reference sequence). This CDR3 is 16 amino acids long. CDR3 protein: CASSYLNRRGYEKLFF. DNA of the CDR3: TGTGCCAGCAGTTACTTAAATAGGCGGGGGTATGAAAAACTGTTTTTT.

V gene TRBV5-1 combines with J gene TRBJ2-3; 10 bases align to TRBD1. Germline CDR1 and CDR2: SGHRS and YFSETQ. The J segment lost 4 bases and the V segment lost 3 bases, leaving 8 bases of the junction unmatched. The CDR3 extends over 16 amino acids. CDR3 coding DNA: TGCGCCAGCAGCTCCGGGACGACAGGGGGCGCAGATACGCAGTATTTT. It translates to CASSSGTTGGADTQYF.

The CDR3 is CASSQESKGDTEAFF. The CDR3 DNA reads TGTGCCAGCAGCCAAGAGAGCAAAGGGGACACTGAAGCTTTCTTT. V usage is TRBV3-1 (or the pseudogene TRBV3-2) and J usage is TRBJ1-1; possible D gene TRBD1, 5 bases. CDR1 LGHDT and CDR2 YNNKEL come from the germline V gene (reference sequence). The germline V and J ends were trimmed by 0 bases and 3 bases, with 11 bases remaining between them. CDR3 length: 15 amino acids.

There are many counts of this clone. The rearrangement links TRBV3-1 (or the pseudogene TRBV3-2) to TRBJ1-5; D might be TRBD1 (5 bases). Germline V gene data show CDR1 as LGHDT and CDR2 as YNNKEL (reference sequence). The ends were cut back, 5 bases at V and 2 bases at J, with 16 bases in the middle. The CDR3 length is 16 residues. CDR3 protein: CASSSRGPGGNQPQHF. CDR3 coding DNA: TGTGCCAGCAGCTCGAGGGGCCCGGGGGGCAATCAGCCCCAGCATTTT.

The genes are TRBV15 and TRBJ2-5, with 7 bases that match TRBD1. The CDR3 totals 15 residues. Germline CDR1 is LNHNV and CDR2 is YYDKDF (reference sequence). After removal of 0 bases from V and 5 bases from J, the junction contained 6 bases not matched to a gene. CDR3 DNA sequence: TGTGCCACCAGCAGAGATCTAGGGGGCGTGGAGACCCAGTACTTC. It encodes CATSRDLGGVETQYF.

V and J are TRBV18 and TRBJ2-5; maybe TRBD1 (5 bases). The CDR3 spans 12 residues. Germline CDR1 and CDR2: KGHSH and LQKENI. Trimming pared 3 bases from V and 9 bases from J, leaving 11 bases between. The CDR3 DNA reads TGTGCCAGCTCACCTCGGGCAGGGTCCCAGTACTTC. Amino acids: CASSPRAGSQYF.

The rearrangement links TRBV10-3 to TRBJ1-1; D is ambiguous. The CDR3 loop spans 15 amino acids. In germline, CDR1 is ENHRY, CDR2 SYGVKD. With 2 bases removed from V and 4 bases from J, the gap between germline ends came to 14 bases. The CDR3 region is CAISEEGAGGTEAFF. The DNA of the CDR3 is TGTGCCATCAGTGAGGAGGGCGCGGGAGGCACTGAAGCTTTCTTT.

V is TRBV5-5 and J is TRBJ1-5; a weak D match, TRBD1 (6 bases). Germline CDR1 and CDR2: SGHKS and YYEKEE (reference sequence). Between the trimmed V and J ends, which lost 0 bases and 5 bases, there was a span of 12 bases. The CDR3 loop spans 15 amino acids. CDR3 protein: CASSLEGGGDQPQHF. Written as DNA, the CDR3 is TGTGCCAGCAGCTTGGAAGGGGGAGGGGATCAGCCCCAGCATTTT. Together with reference TRBV5-5 and TRBJ1-5, the CDR3 gives the full variable domain: DAGVTQSPTHLIKTRGQQVTLRCSPISGHKSVSWYQQVLGQGPQFIFQYYEKEERGRGNFPDRFSARQFPNYSSELNVNALLLGDSALYLCASSLEGGGDQPQHFGDGTRLSIL.

The V and J genes are TRBV7-6 and TRBJ2-7, with TRBD1 as a possible D gene (6 bases). The CDR3 is 15 residues long. Germline V gives CDR1 SGHVS, CDR2 FNYEAQ. The ends were cut back, 5 bases at V and 1 base at J, with 15 bases in the middle. This CDR3 reads CASSPAYRASYEQYV. DNA for the CDR3: TGTGCCAGCAGCCCAGCGTACAGGGCTTCCTACGAGCAGTACGTC.

This chain uses TRBV28 with TRBJ1-2, with TRBD1 as a possible D gene (6 bases). Trimming removed 3 bases at V and 5 bases at J, with 13 bases between. Germline lookup yields CDR1 MDHEN and CDR2 SYDVKM. The length of the CDR3 is 14 residues. The CDR3 DNA follows: TGTGCCAGCAGTTTGCTGCCCACAGGGTATGGCTACACCTTC. It codes for CASSLLPTGYGYTF.

The chain carries TRBV4-2 and TRBJ1-3; 9 nucleotides agree with TRBD1. Trimming took 4 bases from V and 7 from J; bases not matched to a gene: 5. CDR3 size: 14 residues. Germline CDR1 reads LGHNA; CDR2 reads YNFKEQ. This CDR3 is CASSPGTGRNTIYF. The CDR3 region has the DNA TGTGCCAGCAGCCCAGGGACAGGGAGGAACACCATATATTTT.

The chain recombines TRBV5-1 with TRBJ2-4; 9 bases are a match to TRBD2. V dropped 4 bases and J dropped 2; count of bases not matched to a gene: 7. Germline CDR1 is SGHRS and CDR2 is YFSETQ. The CDR3 is 16 amino acids. The CDR3 sequence is CASSPAGGSTKNIQYF. DNA of the CDR3: TGCGCCAGCAGCCCGGCGGGGGGGAGTACCAAAAACATTCAGTACTTC.

V usage is TRBV5-1 and J usage is TRBJ1-1; D is unresolved. Germline lookup yields CDR1 SGHRS and CDR2 YFSETQ. V was clipped by 5 bases and J by 1 base, with 6 bases between them. The CDR3 covers 12 residues. The CDR3 sequence: CASRYGNTEAFF. The CDR3, as DNA: TGCGCCAGCAGATACGGGAACACTGAAGCTTTCTTT. The full variable domain, with the rest looked up from reference TRBV5-1 and TRBJ1-1, is KAGVTQTPRYLIKTRGQQVTLSCSPISGHRSVSWYQQTPGQGLQFLFEYFSETQRNKGNFPGRFSGRQFSNSRSEMNVSTLELGDSALYLCASRYGNTEAFFGQGTRLTVV.

The CDR3 is CASIGRPEGQGLFGNQPQHF. The CDR3 nucleotides are TGTGCCAGTATTGGGCGCCCGGAGGGACAGGGGCTTTTCGGCAATCAGCCCCAGCATTTT. The gene calls are TRBV19 and TRBJ1-5; 10 bases agree with TRBD1. This CDR3 contains 20 residues. J gave up 2 bases and V 7 bases, and 20 bases lay outside the gene matches. Germline-derived CDR1 and CDR2 are LNHDA and SQIVND (reference sequence).

The rearrangement uses TRBV19 and TRBJ1-2; the D gene is possibly TRBD1 (5 bases). The germline V gene encodes CDR1 LNHDA and CDR2 SQIVND (reference sequence). V lost 5 bases, J lost 8 bases, and 27 bases lay in between. CDR3 size: 17 residues. CDR3 sequence: CASSFPPSDGGTRGYTF. The CDR3 DNA follows: TGTGCCAGTAGTTTCCCGCCTTCTGACGGGGGAACGAGGGGCTACACCTTC.

The chain couples TRBV28 to TRBJ2-1; a weak D match, TRBD1 (5 bases). Trimming stripped 2 bases from V and 1 base from J, with 9 bases between. Germline lookup yields CDR1 MDHEN and CDR2 SYDVKM. The CDR3 is made up of 15 amino acids. CDR3 in amino acids: CASSLPQGSYNEQFF. In nucleotides, the CDR3 is TGTGCCAGCAGTTTACCCCAGGGTTCCTACAATGAGCAGTTCTTC.